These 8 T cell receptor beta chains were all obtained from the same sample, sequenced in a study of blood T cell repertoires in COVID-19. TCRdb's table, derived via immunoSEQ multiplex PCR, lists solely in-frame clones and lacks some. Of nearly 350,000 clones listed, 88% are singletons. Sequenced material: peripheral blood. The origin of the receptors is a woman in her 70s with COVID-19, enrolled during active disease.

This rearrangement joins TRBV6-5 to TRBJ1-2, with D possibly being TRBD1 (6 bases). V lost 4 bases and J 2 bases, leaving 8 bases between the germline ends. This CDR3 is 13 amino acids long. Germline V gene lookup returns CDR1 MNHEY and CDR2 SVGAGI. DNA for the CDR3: TGTGCCAGCAGTTTAGACAGGAACTATGGCTACACCTTC. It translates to CASSLDRNYGYTF.

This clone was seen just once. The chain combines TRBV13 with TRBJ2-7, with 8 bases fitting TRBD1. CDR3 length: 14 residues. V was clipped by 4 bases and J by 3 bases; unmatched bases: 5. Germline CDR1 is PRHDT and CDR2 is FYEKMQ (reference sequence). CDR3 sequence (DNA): TGTGCCAGCAGCTCCCGACAGGGGAGCTACGAGCAGTACTTC. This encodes CASSSRQGSYEQYF.

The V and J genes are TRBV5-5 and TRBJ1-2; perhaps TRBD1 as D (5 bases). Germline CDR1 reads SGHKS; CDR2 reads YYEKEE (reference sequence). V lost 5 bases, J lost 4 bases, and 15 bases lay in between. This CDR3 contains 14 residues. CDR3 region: CASRPAQGSYGYTF. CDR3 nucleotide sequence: TGTGCCAGCAGGCCTGCCCAGGGTAGCTATGGCTACACCTTC.

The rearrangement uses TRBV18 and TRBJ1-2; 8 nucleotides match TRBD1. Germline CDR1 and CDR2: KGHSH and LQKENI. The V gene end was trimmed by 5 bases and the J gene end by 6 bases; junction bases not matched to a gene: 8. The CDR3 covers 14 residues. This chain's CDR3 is CASSSIGQGNGYTF. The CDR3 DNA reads TGTGCCAGCTCATCGATAGGACAGGGAAATGGCTACACCTTC. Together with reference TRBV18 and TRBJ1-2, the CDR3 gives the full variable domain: NAGVMQNPRHLVRRRGQEARLRCSPMKGHSHVYWYRQLPEEGLKFMVYLQKENIIDESGMPKERFSAEFPKEGPSILRIQQVVRGDSAAYFCASSSIGQGNGYTFGSGTRLTVV.

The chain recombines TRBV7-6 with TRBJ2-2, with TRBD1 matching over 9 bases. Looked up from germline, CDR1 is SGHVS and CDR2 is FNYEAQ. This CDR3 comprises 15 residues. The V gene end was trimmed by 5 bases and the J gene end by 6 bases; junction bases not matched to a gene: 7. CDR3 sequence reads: CASSAGTGMSGELFF. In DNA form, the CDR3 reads TGTGCCAGCAGCGCCGGGACAGGGATGTCCGGGGAGCTGTTTTTT.

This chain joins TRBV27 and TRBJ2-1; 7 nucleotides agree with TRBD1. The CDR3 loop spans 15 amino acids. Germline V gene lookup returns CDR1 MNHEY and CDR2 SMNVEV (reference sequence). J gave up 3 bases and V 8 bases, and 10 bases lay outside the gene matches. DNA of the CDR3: TGTGCCAGCTGGAAGCAGGGGGTGGTCTACAATGAGCAGTTCTTC. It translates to CASWKQGVVYNEQFF.

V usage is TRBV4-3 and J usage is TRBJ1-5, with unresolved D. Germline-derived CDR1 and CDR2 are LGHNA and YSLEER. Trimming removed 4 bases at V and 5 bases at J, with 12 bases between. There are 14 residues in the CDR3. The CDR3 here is CASSRDGRHQPQHF. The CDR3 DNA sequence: TGCGCCAGCAGCCGTGACGGGAGACATCAGCCCCAGCATTTT.

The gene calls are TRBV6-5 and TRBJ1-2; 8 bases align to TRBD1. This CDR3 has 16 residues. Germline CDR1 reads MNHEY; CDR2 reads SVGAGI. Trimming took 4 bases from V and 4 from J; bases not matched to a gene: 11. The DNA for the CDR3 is TGTGCCAGCAGTTCCCCGGGGACAGGCAACCTCTATGGCTACACCTTC. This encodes CASSSPGTGNLYGYTF.